Below are 32 T cell receptor beta chains sequenced from a single sample in a study of T cells in women clearing cervical HPV infection (dated by TCRdb to 2017 to 2018). Libraries were made using the immunoSEQ multiplex PCR assay. TCRdb provides this immuneACCESS table in a form limited to in-frame rearrangements. Some clones are lacking; in checked studies, under half of them reflect an unresolved V gene, and why the rest are absent is not known. The sample's clone listing holds roughly 20,000 clones. The ten largest clones add up to 5% of the sample. The sample was blood buffy coat. The receptor set was obtained from a woman between 18 and 70 years old with a cervical HPV16 infection that either progressed to CIN3+ or cleared (not recorded which).

As concerns this clone: The read falls 3 residues short of the CDR3 end, and the missing part is taken from the germline J gene. This chain uses TRBV12-3 or TRBV12-4 with TRBJ2-5; 14 nucleotides align to TRBD2. V shed 5 bases, J shed 4 bases, and the junction held 12 bases outside the gene matches. There are 18 residues in the CDR3. CDR3 DNA, as far as it was read: TGTGCCAGCAGTCCAGAGCGACTAGCGGGGGGGTTAAGAGAGACC. Translated: CASSPERLAGGLRET. The CDR3 as a whole reads CASSPERLAGGLRETQYF.

As to this clone: The CDR3 extends 3 residues past the end of the read, so its final part is completed from the germline J gene. The chain employs TRBV2 and TRBJ2-2; 8 positions match TRBD1. Germline V CDR1 and CDR2: SNHLY, FYNNEI. This CDR3 is 16 amino acids long. Incomplete CDR3 DNA: TGTGCCAGCAGTGAACTGGTTGGACAGGGAAGTGAAAAG. It codes for CASSELVGQGSEK. In full, the CDR3 is CASSELVGQGSEKLFF.

The CDR3 spells CAISESPRGDQPQHF. Partial CDR3 DNA: TGTGCCATCAGTGAGTCTCCGCGGGGCGATCAGCCC. The chain couples TRBV10-3 to TRBJ1-5; tentative D call: TRBD1 (5 bases). The read ends 3 residues shy of where the CDR3 ends; the end is completed using the germline J gene. Germline assignment: CDR1 ENHRY and CDR2 SYGVKD. This CDR3 spans 15 amino acids. The V and J ends lost 0 bases and 5 bases respectively, with 11 bases between them.

Note on this clone: Sequencing ends 3 residues short of the CDR3 end; the germline J gene provides the rest. V is TRBV5-1 and J is TRBJ2-2; D perhaps matches TRBD1 (6 bases). The CDR3 has 15 amino acids. Germline V lookup: CDR1 SGHRS, CDR2 YFSETQ. CDR3 bases read: TGCGCCAGCAGCTTGGAGGACAGCACGGATGAAAAG. It yields the protein CASSLEDSTDEK. The whole CDR3 sequence reads CASSLEDSTDEKLFF.

Note on this clone: The CDR3 end falls 3 residues outside the read, so it is completed with the germline J gene. This sequence joins TRBV19 and TRBJ1-2; D call uncertain. The ends were cut back, 10 bases at V and 1 base at J, with 19 bases in the middle. Germline-derived CDR1 and CDR2 are LNHDA and SQIVND (reference sequence). The CDR3 sequence is 15 residues long. The CDR3 DNA, read in part, is TGTGCCACCCATAAGAGCACGAACCTTAACTATGGC. This codes for CATHKSTNLNYG. The full CDR3 sequence reads CATHKSTNLNYGYTF.

About this clone: The read finishes 3 residues shy of the CDR3 end, and the germline J gene is used to complete it. The chain combines TRBV14 with TRBJ2-5; 8 nucleotides agree with TRBD2. Trimming took 5 bases from V and 3 from J; bases not matched to a gene: 5. This CDR3 comprises 14 residues. The V gene's germline CDR1 is SGHDN and CDR2 FVKESK. Incomplete CDR3 DNA: TGTGCCAGCAGCTTAGCGGGACCTAAAGAGACC. Protein product: CASSLAGPKET. In full, the CDR3 is CASSLAGPKETQYF.

Note on this clone: An end of the junction does not agree with germline; a read error may underlie this. The read finishes 3 residues shy of the CDR3 end, and the germline J gene is used to complete it. The V gene is TRBV5-6, the J gene TRBJ1-3; possibly TRBD1 for D (5 bases). CDR3 size: 14 residues. The germline gives CDR1 SGHDT, CDR2 YYEEEE. The CDR3 DNA, read in part, is TGTGCCAGCATGGCCGGGACGGGGGGAAACACA. This codes for CASMAGTGGNT. The CDR3 reads in full as CASMAGTGGNTIYF.

On this clone: The read falls 3 residues short of the CDR3 end, and the missing part is taken from the germline J gene. The chain carries TRBV20-1 and TRBJ2-1; 9 bases map to TRBD2. This CDR3 contains 17 residues. Trimming cost V 3 bases and J 5 bases; bases outside gene matches: 14. In germline, CDR1 is DFQATT, CDR2 SNEGSKA (reference sequence). The sequenced CDR3 bases are TGCAGTGCTAGGTTGGAGTCGGGACTAGCTCTCAACAATGAG. This gives the protein CSARLESGLALNNE. The full-length CDR3 reads as CSARLESGLALNNEQFF.

As for this clone: Coverage ceases 3 residues before the CDR3 finishes, and the germline J gene fills in the end. The rearrangement joins TRBV28 to TRBJ2-5, with 8 bases matching TRBD1. The J segment lost 4 bases and the V segment lost 1 base, leaving 5 bases of the junction unmatched. The V gene's germline CDR1 is MDHEN and CDR2 SYDVKM. The CDR3 length is 15 residues. The DNA read from the CDR3 is TGTGCCAGCAGTTTATTTCCAGGGGGCTTAGAGACC. It is translated as CASSLFPGGLET. The complete CDR3 reads CASSLFPGGLETQYF.

On this clone: The CDR3 extends 3 residues past the end of the read, so its final part is completed from the germline J gene. The J gene is TRBJ1-4, the V gene TRBV14; TRBD1 aligns across 9 bases. In germline, CDR1 is SGHDN, CDR2 FVKESK. This CDR3 is built from 15 residues. The part of the CDR3 DNA that was read is TGTGCCAGCAGCCAAAGAGACAGGGGGATTTCACCA. Encoded protein: CASSQRDRGISP. From start to end, the CDR3 is CASSQRDRGISPLFF.

Concerning this clone itself: The CDR3 extends 3 residues past the end of the read, so its final part is completed from the germline J gene. V is TRBV7-6 and J is TRBJ1-5, with a tentative D call TRBD1 (5 bases). V shed 1 base and J shed 6 bases, with 13 bases lying between them. The CDR3 has 15 amino acids. Germline V lookup: CDR1 SGHVS, CDR2 FNYEAQ. The sequenced part of the CDR3 DNA is TGTGCCAGCAGCTTAGGAGGGGTTAAGGGTCAGCCC. This codes for CASSLGGVKGQP. The full CDR3 is CASSLGGVKGQPQHF.

As for this clone: The CDR3 extends 3 residues past the end of the read, so its final part is completed from the germline J gene. V is TRBV4-1 and J is TRBJ2-5; 12 positions match TRBD2. The germline CDR1 and CDR2 sequences are MGHRA and YSYEKL. CDR3 length: 17 residues. Trimming at V came to 1 base and at J to 3 bases, leaving 6 bases not matched to a gene. The sequenced CDR3 bases are TGCGCCAGCAGCCAAGTACGGCTAGCGGGGGGGAAAGAGACC. Translated: CASSQVRLAGGKET. The full CDR3 protein is CASSQVRLAGGKETQYF.

A note on this clone: Sequencing ends 3 residues short of the CDR3 end; the germline J gene provides the rest. V is TRBV20-1 and J is TRBJ2-1, with 10 positions matching TRBD2. Trimming took 2 bases from V and 4 from J; bases not matched to a gene: 5. This CDR3 has 15 amino acids. Germline values: CDR1 DFQATT, CDR2 SNEGSKA (reference sequence). CDR3 amino acids: CSARPTSGIYNEQFF. The CDR3 DNA, read in part, is TGCAGTGCTAGACCCACTAGCGGGATTTACAATGAG.

Comment on this clone: The observed sequence ends 3 residues before the CDR3 terminus, with the missing tail filled in from the germline J gene. V is TRBV5-4 and J is TRBJ1-6; the D is unclear. The germline CDR1 and CDR2 sequences are SGHNT and YYREEE (reference sequence). This CDR3 is built from 14 residues. Trimming shortened V by 0 bases and J by 8 bases, and 9 bases separated the two germline ends. The CDR3 bases that were read are TGTGCCAGCAGCTTGGGGGCAGACGATTCACCC. Translating gives CASSLGADDSP. The whole CDR3 region reads CASSLGADDSPLHF.

A word on this clone: The CDR3 end is not reached by the read, which stops 3 residues before it; the germline J gene fills it in. The chain combines TRBV12-5 with TRBJ2-1, with a possible D match to TRBD1 (6 bases). The CDR3 runs 10 residues. V was clipped by 11 bases and J by 8 bases, with 10 bases between them. Germline CDR1 is LGHNT and CDR2 is FRNRAP. The CDR3 bases that were read are TGTGCTGCCCCAGGGGATGAG. This sequence encodes CAAPGDE. The whole CDR3 is CAAPGDEQFF.

Turning to this clone: Read data end 3 residues before the CDR3 end; the end is taken from the germline J gene. The V and J genes are TRBV19 and TRBJ2-1; D possibly corresponds to TRBD1 (5 bases). In germline, CDR1 is LNHDA, CDR2 SQIVND (reference sequence). Trimming removed 6 bases from V and 9 bases from J, with 9 bases in between. CDR3 length: 11 residues. CDR3 DNA (partial): TGTGCCAGTAGCCAGGGCTTTGAG. As protein: CASSQGFE. The CDR3 in its entirety is CASSQGFEQFF. The full variable domain, completed using reference TRBV19 and TRBJ2-1, is DGGITQSPKYLFRKEGQNVTLSCEQNLNHDAMYWYRQDPGQGLRLIYYSQIVNDFQKGDIAEGYSVSREKKESFPLTVTSAQKNPTAFYLCASSQGFEQFFGPGTRLTVL.

Comments on this clone: With the read ending 3 residues before the CDR3 end, the germline J gene is used to fill in that end. The chain combines TRBV4-2 with TRBJ1-5; D may be TRBD1 (6 bases). Germline V gives CDR1 LGHNA, CDR2 YNFKEQ. Between the trimmed V and J ends, which lost 3 bases and 2 bases, there was a span of 11 bases. The CDR3 covers 15 residues. The CDR3 here is CASSQGGGGNQPQHF. Incomplete CDR3 DNA: TGTGCCAGCAGCCAGGGAGGGGGGGGCAATCAGCCC.

On this clone: The read terminates 3 residues ahead of where the CDR3 ends, so the germline J gene completes it. This chain links TRBV7-2 with TRBJ2-1; TRBD1 is a possible D gene (7 bases). Trimming pared 4 bases from V and 9 bases from J, leaving 16 bases between. This CDR3 region has 14 residues. From germline, CDR1 is SGHTA and CDR2 FQGNSA. The chain's CDR3 is CASSSQEGAGEQFF. Incomplete CDR3 DNA: TGTGCCAGCAGCTCACAGGAGGGGGCGGGTGAG.

Concerning this clone: The read ends 3 residues shy of where the CDR3 ends; the end is completed using the germline J gene. The V gene is TRBV4-1, the J gene TRBJ2-6; the D gene is possibly TRBD2 (6 bases). CDR1 is MGHRA and CDR2 is YSYEKL in the germline V gene. The CDR3 consists of 18 residues. Trimming left V 1 base short and J 0 bases short, with 13 bases between. The DNA read from the CDR3 is TGCGCCAGCAGCCAAGGCGGGGCCTGGGGCTCTGGGGCCAACGTC. Encoded protein: CASSQGGAWGSGANV. The complete CDR3 sequence is CASSQGGAWGSGANVLTF.

About this clone itself: The CDR3 is cut off 3 residues early in the read; its end comes from the germline J gene. This rearrangement joins TRBV4-1 to TRBJ2-2; 10 nucleotides align to TRBD1. The germline V gene encodes CDR1 MGHRA and CDR2 YSYEKL. This CDR3 is built from 15 residues. The chain's CDR3 is CASSQAGTGVSPLFF. Incomplete CDR3 DNA: TGCGCCAGCAGCCAAGCCGGGACAGGGGTTTCACCG.

As to this clone: The read comes to an end 3 residues before the CDR3 does, leaving the germline J gene to fill in the end. The V gene is TRBV19, the J gene TRBJ1-2; the match to TRBD1 covers 7 bases. Germline V CDR1 and CDR2: LNHDA, SQIVND (reference sequence). This CDR3 contains 13 residues. The CDR3: CASSPRDSADYTF. The part of the CDR3 DNA that was read is TGTGCCAGTAGTCCTAGGGACAGTGCCGAC.

As concerns this clone: The CDR3 end lies 3 residues beyond the end of the read and is filled in from the germline J gene. The rearrangement joins TRBV7-9 to TRBJ2-3, with D perhaps matching TRBD1 (6 bases). This CDR3 is 13 amino acids long. The germline V gene has CDR1 SEHNR and CDR2 FQNEAQ (reference sequence). The CDR3 spells CASSWTVQETQYF. Incomplete CDR3 DNA: TGTGCCAGCAGCTGGACAGTTCAAGAGACG.

As for this clone: The read terminates 3 residues ahead of where the CDR3 ends, so the germline J gene completes it. The rearrangement joins TRBV5-6 to TRBJ2-7, with 9 bases that match TRBD1. After removal of 4 bases from V and 4 bases from J, the junction contained 6 bases not matched to a gene. Germline-derived CDR1 and CDR2 are SGHDT and YYEEEE. The CDR3 has 14 amino acids. Incomplete CDR3 DNA: TGTGCCAGCAGCCCGGGACAGGGTATATACGAG. It encodes CASSPGQGIYE. The entire CDR3 is CASSPGQGIYEQYF.

A remark on this clone: The CDR3 goes on 3 residues after the read ends, and that part is filled in from the germline J gene. The chain employs TRBV7-2 and TRBJ2-7; TRBD2 might be the D (6 bases). Trimming left V 1 base short and J 6 bases short, with 13 bases between. Germline values: CDR1 SGHTA, CDR2 FQGNSA. This CDR3 is 14 amino acids long. The CDR3 protein is CASSLGSGPLEQYF. The sequenced CDR3 bases are TGTGCCAGCAGCTTAGGAAGCGGGCCTCTCGAG.

As for this clone: With the read ending 3 residues before the CDR3 end, the germline J gene is used to fill in that end. The genes are TRBV7-2 and TRBJ1-6; 8 nucleotides match TRBD1. Germline trimming cut 1 base from V and 9 bases from J; bases unmatched to any gene: 2. Per the germline V gene, CDR1 is SGHTA and CDR2 is FQGNSA. This CDR3 has 14 residues. The covered CDR3 bases are TGTGCCAGCAGCTTAGGCAGGGGGCGTTCACCC. As protein: CASSLGRGRSP. The complete CDR3 reads CASSLGRGRSPLHF.

About this clone: The read ends 3 residues before the CDR3 terminus; that terminus is restored from the germline J gene. The chain uses TRBV19 and TRBJ2-7; TRBD1 is a possible D gene (6 bases). The germline CDR1 and CDR2 sequences are LNHDA and SQIVND (reference sequence). This CDR3 comprises 14 residues. V was shortened by 5 bases and J by 5 bases, with 16 bases between the two germline ends. The sequenced part of the CDR3 DNA is TGTGCCAGTAGTCCCATGGGGGCCGTTAACGAG. Its protein is CASSPMGAVNE. The CDR3 reads in full as CASSPMGAVNEQYF.

Comment on this clone: The read gets to within 3 residues of the CDR3 end, and the germline J gene fills in the rest. The chain links TRBV2 to TRBJ1-5; D is unclear. The CDR3 contains 11 residues. V gave up 4 bases and J gave up 6 bases, with 4 bases separating them. CDR1 and CDR2 from the germline V gene are SNHLY and FYNNEI. CDR3 DNA, as far as it was read: TGTGCCAGCAGTGGAGGTCAGCCC. Protein sequence: CASSGGQP. The CDR3 reads in full as CASSGGQPQHF.

Points on this clone: The CDR3 extends 3 residues past the end of the read, so its final part is completed from the germline J gene. The V call is TRBV14, the J call TRBJ2-1; a possible D gene is TRBD2 (5 bases). Deletions cut 4 bases from V and 0 bases from J, with 10 bases between. CDR1 and CDR2 from the germline V gene are SGHDN and FVKESK. The CDR3 sequence is 15 residues long. CDR3 in amino acids: CASSLDWDSYNEQFF. Incomplete CDR3 DNA: TGTGCCAGCAGCCTGGACTGGGACTCCTACAATGAG.

Of note for this clone: Read sequence stops 3 residues before the CDR3 end, and the germline J gene provides the missing end. The gene calls are TRBV20-1 and TRBJ2-2; tentatively, D is TRBD1 (5 bases). Per germline, CDR1 DFQATT and CDR2 SNEGSKA (reference sequence). This CDR3 has 14 residues. CDR3 loop: CSARSGQGGSPLFF. The DNA read from the CDR3 is TGCAGTGCTAGATCTGGGCAGGGCGGTTCACCG.

A remark on this clone: The DNA ends 3 residues before the CDR3 does, and the rest of the CDR3 is filled in from the germline J gene. This rearrangement joins TRBV19 to TRBJ2-3; maybe TRBD1 (6 bases). Germline CDR1 is LNHDA and CDR2 is SQIVND (reference sequence). The CDR3 is 14 amino acids. Incomplete CDR3 DNA: TGTGCCTCTACGGAAGGGGGAAACAATCAGCCG. As protein: CASTEGGNNQP. The full CDR3 is CASTEGGNNQPQYF.

To note about this clone: The read is 3 residues too short to cover the CDR3 end, so that end is filled in from the germline J gene. The genes are TRBV5-5 and TRBJ2-3; 8 positions agree with TRBD2. CDR1 is SGHKS and CDR2 is YYEKEE in the germline V gene (reference sequence). This CDR3 has 15 amino acids. The sequenced CDR3 bases are TGTGCCAGCAGCACGTATGGCGGGGGGCAAGAGACG. This codes for CASSTYGGGQET. The entire CDR3 protein is CASSTYGGGQETQYF.

Of note for this clone: At one of its ends the junction is not consistent with the germline gene, which may arise from a read error. The read ends 3 residues before the CDR3 terminus; that terminus is restored from the germline J gene. V is TRBV4-2 and J is TRBJ2-1; 9 bases line up with TRBD2. Per the germline V gene, CDR1 is LGHNA and CDR2 is YNFKEQ. The CDR3 covers 13 residues. CDR3 protein: CASSPRTSDEQFF. CDR3 DNA (partial): TGCGCCAGCAGCCCTCGGACTAGCGATGAG.